The rows below give T cell receptor beta chains drawn from one sample of a study of vaccination and CD4 T cells after COVID-19. TCRdb independently ran MiXCR on the PCR reads; one entry per CDR3 protein. Seen here are 20,000 to 30,000 distinct CDR3 sequences, roughly 50% observed once, and the top ten hold approximately 2.8%. These TCRs' antigens remain unknown. The source material was CD4+ T cells from blood, cultured in vitro. These receptors were collected from a human donor who had recovered from COVID-19. CDR3s include the opening cysteine and the closing phenylalanine or tryptophan. The D gene is left open where the match is weak. Only some rows state a clone size, as once, few, many or a class for expanded clones.

clone_size	v_call	j_call	d_call	cdr3_aa	cdr3_nt
few	TRBV21-1	TRBJ2-7	.	CASSTGLAGGPEIYEQYF	TGTGCCAGCAGCACGGGACTAGCGGGAGGGCCAGAGATCTACGAGCAGTACTTC
.	TRBV21-1	TRBJ1-4	.	CASSKQATNEKLFF	TGTGCCAGCAGCAAACAGGCAACTAATGAAAAACTGTTTTTT
few	TRBV6-1	TRBJ1-5	.	CASSHGPGQGAYSNQPQHF	TGTGCCAGCAGCCACGGGCCCGGGCAGGGCGCGTATAGCAATCAGCCCCAGCATTTT
.	TRBV18	TRBJ1-2	.	CASSPSSGNYGYTF	TGTGCCAGCTCACCTTCTTCGGGGAACTATGGCTACACCTTC
.	TRBV6-1	TRBJ2-5	.	CASTPGPERETQYF	TGTGCCAGCACCCCGGGCCCCGAAAGGGAGACCCAGTACTTC
.	TRBV27	TRBJ2-7	TRBD1	CASTRQGAGSYEQYF	TGTGCCAGCACCAGACAGGGGGCAGGTTCCTACGAGCAGTACTTC
few	TRBV7-2	TRBJ2-3	.	CASSSNPGRSTDTQYF	TGTGCCAGCAGCTCCAACCCAGGGAGGAGCACAGATACGCAGTATTTT
.	TRBV6-1	TRBJ1-1	TRBD1	CASAGRTGNLEAFF	TGTGCCAGCGCGGGTAGGACAGGCAACCTTGAAGCTTTCTTT
.	TRBV7-3	TRBJ2-3	.	CASSSALAADTQYF	TGTGCCAGCAGCTCGGCCCTAGCCGCAGATACGCAGTATTTT
.	TRBV7-9	TRBJ2-2	TRBD1	CASSVYRGTDTGELFF	TGTGCCAGCAGCGTATACAGGGGGACAGACACCGGGGAGCTGTTTTTT
once	TRBV20-1	TRBJ2-2	TRBD2	CSARTSGNTGELFF	TGCAGTGCTAGGACTAGCGGGAACACCGGGGAGCTGTTTTTT
.	TRBV6-1	TRBJ2-3	.	CASTGGTDTQYF	TGTGCCAGTACAGGAGGGACGGATACGCAGTATTTT
few	TRBV20-1	TRBJ2-3	.	CSAARLSENTDTQYF	TGCAGTGCTGCTAGACTATCTGAAAATACAGATACGCAGTATTTT
.	TRBV27	TRBJ2-1	TRBD1	CASSNNRGPRYEQFF	TGTGCCAGCAGCAATAACAGGGGCCCTCGGTATGAGCAGTTCTTC
.	TRBV7-9	TRBJ1-2	.	CASSLSPNNYGYTF	TGTGCCAGCAGCTTATCCCCGAACAACTATGGCTACACCTTC
.	TRBV5-1	TRBJ1-2	.	CASSLDAGLGASYGYTF	TGCGCCAGCAGCTTGGACGCGGGCCTTGGGGCCTCCTATGGCTACACCTTC